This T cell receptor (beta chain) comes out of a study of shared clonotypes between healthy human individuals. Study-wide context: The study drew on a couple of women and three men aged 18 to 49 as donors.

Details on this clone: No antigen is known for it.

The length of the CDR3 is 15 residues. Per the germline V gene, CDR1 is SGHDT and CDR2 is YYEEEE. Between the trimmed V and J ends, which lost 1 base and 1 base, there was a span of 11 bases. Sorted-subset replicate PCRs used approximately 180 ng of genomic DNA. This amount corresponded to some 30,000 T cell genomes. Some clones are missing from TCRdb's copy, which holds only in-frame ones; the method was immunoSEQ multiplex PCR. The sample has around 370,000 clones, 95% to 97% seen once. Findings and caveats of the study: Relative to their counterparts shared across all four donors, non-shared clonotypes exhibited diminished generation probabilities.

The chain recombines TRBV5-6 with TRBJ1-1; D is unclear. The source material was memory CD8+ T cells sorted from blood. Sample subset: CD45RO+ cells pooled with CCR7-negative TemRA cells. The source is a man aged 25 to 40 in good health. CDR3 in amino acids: CASSLSGLPNTEAFF. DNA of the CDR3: TGTGCCAGCAGCTTGTCAGGACTGCCGAACACTGAAGCTTTCTTT.